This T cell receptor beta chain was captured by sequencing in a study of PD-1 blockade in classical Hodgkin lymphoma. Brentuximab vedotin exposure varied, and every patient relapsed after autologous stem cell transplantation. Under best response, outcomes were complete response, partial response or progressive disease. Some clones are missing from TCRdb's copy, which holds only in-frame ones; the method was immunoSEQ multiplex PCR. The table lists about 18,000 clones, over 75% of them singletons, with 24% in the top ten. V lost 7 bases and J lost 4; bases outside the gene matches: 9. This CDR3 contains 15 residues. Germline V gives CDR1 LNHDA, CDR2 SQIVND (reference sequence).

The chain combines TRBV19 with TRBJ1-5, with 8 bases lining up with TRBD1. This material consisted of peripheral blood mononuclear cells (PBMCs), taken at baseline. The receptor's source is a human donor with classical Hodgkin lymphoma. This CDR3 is CASIGQGTPNQPQHF. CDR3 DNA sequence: TGTGCCAGTATAGGACAGGGAACCCCTAATCAGCCCCAGCATTTT.